These T cell receptor beta chains were read from a single sample in a study of blood T cell repertoires in COVID-19. TCRdb's table, derived via immunoSEQ multiplex PCR, lists solely in-frame clones and lacks some. The data contain about 330,000 clones, approximately 90% of them singletons. Sequencing input: peripheral blood. The receptors were sampled from a woman aged 50 to 60 with active or convalescent COVID-19. CDR3s include the opening cysteine and the closing phenylalanine or tryptophan. A D gene is named only where the DNA matches it firmly. The size of a clone is reported for some rows only, either as once, few or many, or as a class for expanded clones.

D gene,clone size,J gene,V gene,CDR3 protein,CDR3 DNA
TRBD2,once,TRBJ2-7,TRBV7-2,CASTSYPYGRAPYEQYF,TGTGCCAGCACATCGTACCCTTACGGGAGGGCCCCCTACGAGCAGTACTTC
TRBD1,NA,TRBJ1-6,TRBV27,CASSLSRQGASSPLHF,TGTGCCAGCAGTTTATCCCGACAGGGAGCAAGTTCACCCCTCCACTTT
TRBD1,NA,TRBJ2-3,TRBV28,CASSLQGARRTQYF,TGTGCCAGCAGTTTACAGGGGGCAAGACGTACGCAGTATTTT
NA,NA,TRBJ1-6,TRBV7-6,CASSRERNTYNSPLHF,TGTGCCAGCAGCCGGGAACGGAACACCTATAATTCACCCCTCCACTTT
TRBD1,NA,TRBJ1-6,TRBV7-2,CASSSGTVYSLSPLHF,TGTGCCAGCAGCTCTGGGACAGTTTATTCGCTTTCACCCCTCCACTTT
NA,few,TRBJ2-7,TRBV6-2/TRBV6-3,CASSYLYSYEQYF,TGTGCCAGCAGTTACTTATACAGCTACGAGCAGTACTTC
NA,once,TRBJ1-6,TRBV13,CASRAGPYNSPLHF,TGTGCCAGCAGGGCAGGGCCCTATAATTCACCCCTCCACTTT
NA,NA,TRBJ1-5,TRBV7-8,CASSFEGVVQPQHF,TGTGCCAGCAGCTTTGAGGGGGTGGTTCAGCCCCAGCATTTT
NA,NA,TRBJ2-2,TRBV7-2,CASSSQGLGVRELFF,TGTGCCAGCAGCTCACAGGGTTTGGGAGTCAGGGAGCTGTTTTTT
NA,NA,TRBJ2-5,TRBV30,CAFITGGGETQYF,TGTGCCTTTATTACTGGAGGCGGGGAGACCCAGTACTTC